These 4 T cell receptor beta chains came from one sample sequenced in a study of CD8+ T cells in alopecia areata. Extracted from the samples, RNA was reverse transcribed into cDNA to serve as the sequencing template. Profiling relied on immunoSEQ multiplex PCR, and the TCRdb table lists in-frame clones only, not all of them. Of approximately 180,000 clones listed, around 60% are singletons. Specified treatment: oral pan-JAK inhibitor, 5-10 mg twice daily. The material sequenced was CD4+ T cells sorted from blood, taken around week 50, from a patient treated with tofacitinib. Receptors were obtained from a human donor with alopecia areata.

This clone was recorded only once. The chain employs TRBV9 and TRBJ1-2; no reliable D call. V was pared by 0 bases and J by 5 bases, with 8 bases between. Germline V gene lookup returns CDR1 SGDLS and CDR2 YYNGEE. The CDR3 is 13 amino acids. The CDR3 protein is CASSVERNYGYTF. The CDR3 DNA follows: TGTGCCAGCAGCGTAGAGAGAAATTATGGCTACACCTTC.

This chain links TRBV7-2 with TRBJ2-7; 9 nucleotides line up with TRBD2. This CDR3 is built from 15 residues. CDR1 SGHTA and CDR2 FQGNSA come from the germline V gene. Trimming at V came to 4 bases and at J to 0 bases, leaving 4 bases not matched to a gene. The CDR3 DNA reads TGTGCCAGCAGCTACCTAGCGGGGAGCTCCTACGAGCAGTACTTC. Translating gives CASSYLAGSSYEQYF. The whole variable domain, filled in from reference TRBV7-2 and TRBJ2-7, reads GAGVSQSPSNKVTEKGKDVELRCDPISGHTALYWYRQSLGQGLEFLIYFQGNSAPDKSGLPSDRFSAERTGGSVSTLTIQRTQQEDSAVYLCASSYLAGSSYEQYFGPGTRLTVT.

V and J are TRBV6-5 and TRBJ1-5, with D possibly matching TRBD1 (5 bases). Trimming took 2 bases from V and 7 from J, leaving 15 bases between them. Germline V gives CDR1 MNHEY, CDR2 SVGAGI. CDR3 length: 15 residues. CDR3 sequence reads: CASSYTDGARQPQHF. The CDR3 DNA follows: TGTGCCAGCAGTTACACCGACGGGGCTAGGCAGCCCCAGCATTTT.

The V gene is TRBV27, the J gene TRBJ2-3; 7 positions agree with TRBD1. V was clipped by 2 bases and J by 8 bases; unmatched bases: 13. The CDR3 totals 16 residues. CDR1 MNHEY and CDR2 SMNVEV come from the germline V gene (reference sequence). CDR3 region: CASSLQTRPSGGTQYF. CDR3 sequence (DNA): TGTGCCAGCAGTTTACAGACGAGACCCTCAGGGGGTACGCAGTATTTT.